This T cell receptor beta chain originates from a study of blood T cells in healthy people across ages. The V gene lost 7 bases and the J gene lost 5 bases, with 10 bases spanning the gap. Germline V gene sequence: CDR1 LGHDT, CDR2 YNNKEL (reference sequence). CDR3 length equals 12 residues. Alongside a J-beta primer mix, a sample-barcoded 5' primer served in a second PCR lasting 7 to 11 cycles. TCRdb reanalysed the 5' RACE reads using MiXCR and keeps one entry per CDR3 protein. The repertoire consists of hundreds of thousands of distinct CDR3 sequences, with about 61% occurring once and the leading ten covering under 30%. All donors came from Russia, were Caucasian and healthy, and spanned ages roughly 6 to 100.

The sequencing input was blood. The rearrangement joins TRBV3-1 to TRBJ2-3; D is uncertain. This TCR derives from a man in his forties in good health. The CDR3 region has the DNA TGTGCCAGCATCCTAATAGGAGATACGCAGTATTTT. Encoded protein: CASILIGDTQYF.